This TCR beta chain comes out of a study of cytomegalovirus exposure and HLA in healthy donors. Study details: Drawn from HLA-typed donors, about 82 million unique TCRs were held in an early data release.

The PCR employed 60 Vbeta primers together with 13 Jbeta primers. As originally analysed: Around 12 million of tens of millions of unique TCR beta chains were shared, per a later count. Using immunoSEQ multiplex PCR, the repertoire was profiled, and TCRdb retains in-frame clones only, with some absent. V and J calls and clone size come straight from that table; D and trimming were deduced from the DNA. The table shows hundreds of thousands of clones, with 82% occurring only once. V lost 0 bases and J lost 8, with 11 bases in between. This CDR3 is 14 amino acids long. CDR1 and CDR2 (germline): MRHNA, SNTAGT.

The source of this sequence is a man aged 35-49 years in good health and CMV-seropositive. Sequencing used PBMCs. The chain has TRBV6-4 and TRBJ2-1; tentatively, D is TRBD1 (5 bases). CDR3 bases: TGTGCCAGCAGTGACTCGGGCAGGGTCGATGAGCAGTTCTTC. As protein: CASSDSGRVDEQFF.